Below, one T cell receptor beta chain is given with its context. The antigen remains undetermined. Germline CDR1 and CDR2: SGHTA and FQGTGA. The CDR3 contains 15 residues. Trimming left V 2 bases short and J 4 bases short, with 15 bases between. Libraries were prepared by immunoSEQ multiplex PCR; TCRdb keeps only in-frame clonotypes and omits some of them. Of tens of thousands of clones listed, about four fifths are singletons. The sample belongs to a study of OX40 agonist ivuxolimab in advanced cancers. Study results and caveats: Expanded clones were, on average, more numerous among CD8+ T cells than CD4+.

The sequence came from an adult with an advanced solid tumor such as melanoma, head and neck, liver or kidney cancer. The chain combines TRBV7-3 with TRBJ2-7, with D possibly called TRBD1 or TRBD2 (6 bases each). The sample in question was CD4+ or CD8+ T cells sorted from blood, obtained in a trial of the OX40 agonist ivuxolimab. The CDR3 protein is CASSLQEGGYYEQYF. In DNA form, the CDR3 reads TGTGCCAGCAGCTTACAGGAAGGGGGGTATTACGAGCAGTACTTC.